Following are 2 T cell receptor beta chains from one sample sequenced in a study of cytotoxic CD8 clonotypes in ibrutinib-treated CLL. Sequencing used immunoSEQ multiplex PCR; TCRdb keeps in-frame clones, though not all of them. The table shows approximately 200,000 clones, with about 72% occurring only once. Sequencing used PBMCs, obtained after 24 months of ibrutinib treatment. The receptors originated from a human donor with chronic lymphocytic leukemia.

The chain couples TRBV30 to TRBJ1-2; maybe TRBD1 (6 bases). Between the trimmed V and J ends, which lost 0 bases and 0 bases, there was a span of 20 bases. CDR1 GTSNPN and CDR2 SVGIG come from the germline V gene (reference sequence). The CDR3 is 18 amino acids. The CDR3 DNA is TGTGCCTGGAGTGTACAGGGATTGGCGAGTTGGTCTAACTATGGCTACACCTTC. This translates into CAWSVQGLASWSNYGYTF. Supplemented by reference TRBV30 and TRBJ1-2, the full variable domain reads SQTIHQWPATLVQPVGSPLSLECTVEGTSNPNLYWYRQAAGRGLQLLFYSVGIGQISSEVPQNLSASRPQDRQFILSSKKLLLSDSGFYLCAWSVQGLASWSNYGYTFGSGTRLTVV.

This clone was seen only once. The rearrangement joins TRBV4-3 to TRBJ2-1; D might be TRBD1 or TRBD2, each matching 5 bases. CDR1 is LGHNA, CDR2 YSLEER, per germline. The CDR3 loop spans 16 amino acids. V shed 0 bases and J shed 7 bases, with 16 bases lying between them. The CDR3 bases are TGCGCCAGCAGCCAAGATGGGCAGGGCGGGTGGAATGAGCAGTTCTTC. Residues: CASSQDGQGGWNEQFF.